The rows below give T cell receptor beta chains drawn from one sample of a study of tumor T cells in aggressive B-cell lymphoma. The data were produced by immunoSEQ multiplex PCR, yet TCRdb's version contains in-frame clones alone and is incomplete. The sample comprises just under 10,000 clones, 65% to 90% of which are singletons, and approximately 4.3% rests with the top ten. The material sequenced was tumor tissue. Receptor source: an adult with diffuse large B cell lymphoma. Both conserved end residues are part of each CDR3. The D gene is left open where the match is weak. Not all rows give a size; the values are once, few, many and, for expanded clones, a class.

D	V	J	size	DNA	CDR3
TRBD1	TRBV2	TRBJ1-5	.	TGTGCCAGCAGTGAAGAGACAGGGCAGCCCCAGCATTTT	CASSEETGQPQHF
.	TRBV28	TRBJ1-4	.	TGTGCCAGCAGTGGATGGACAGCAACTAATGAAAAACTGTTTTTT	CASSGWTATNEKLFF
.	TRBV7-3	TRBJ1-2	few	TGTGCCAGCAGTCCTACAGGCGGCTATGGCTACACCTTC	CASSPTGGYGYTF
.	TRBV6-5	TRBJ1-3	few	TGTGCCAGCAGCTCCAGGGCCGGAAACACCATATATTTT	CASSSRAGNTIYF
TRBD2	TRBV19	TRBJ2-7	.	TGTGCCAGTAGTATCCTAGCGGGAGTGTCTCGCGAGCAGTACTTC	CASSILAGVSREQYF
.	TRBV7-9	TRBJ1-1	.	TGTGCCAGCAGCTTAGCCTCTGGGCACACTGAAGCTTTCTTT	CASSLASGHTEAFF
.	TRBV21-1	TRBJ2-7	.	TGTGCCAGCAGCAATAACGGTACCTACGAGCAGTACTTC	CASSNNGTYEQYF
.	TRBV5-4	TRBJ1-1	.	TGTGCCAGCAGCTTCACAGGGTGGGAGACTGAAGCTTTCTTT	CASSFTGWETEAFF
.	TRBV18	TRBJ1-3	.	TGTGCCAGCTCTCTCCGGACTGGCGTGAGGGACACCATATATTTT	CASSLRTGVRDTIYF
TRBD2	TRBV4-1	TRBJ2-7	.	TGCGCTAGCAGCCCCGCTAGCGGCGCCTACGAGCAGTACTTC	CASSPASGAYEQYF
TRBD2	TRBV30	TRBJ2-3	.	TGTGCCTGGAAAGGTAGCGGGAGAACAGATACGCAGTATTTT	CAWKGSGRTDTQYF
TRBD2	TRBV6-6	TRBJ2-3	.	TGTGCCAGCAGTCCGGGACTAACCACAGATACGCAGTATTTT	CASSPGLTTDTQYF
.	TRBV6-1	TRBJ2-3	.	TGTGCCAGCAGTGAAACTCGGACTAGCACAGATACGCAGTATTTT	CASSETRTSTDTQYF
.	TRBV18	TRBJ1-2	.	TGTGCCAGCTCATTTGGGGAGTCAGTTGGCTACACCTTC	CASSFGESVGYTF
TRBD1	TRBV2	TRBJ2-7	.	TGTGCCAGCAGTGAACTAACAGGGGTCTACGAGCAGTACTTC	CASSELTGVYEQYF
.	TRBV15	TRBJ2-3	.	TGTGCCACCAGCACTTCGGGGCTGGGGGGAGATACGCAGTATTTT	CATSTSGLGGDTQYF
TRBD2	TRBV7-3	TRBJ2-1	.	TGTGCCAGCAGCCCGGGACTAGCGGGGGACCTCGGTGAGCAGTTCTTC	CASSPGLAGDLGEQFF
TRBD1	TRBV5-4	TRBJ1-1	.	TGTGCCAGCAGCGGCGCCGCCGGGACAGCGAACACTGAAGCTTTCTTT	CASSGAAGTANTEAFF
TRBD1	TRBV7-7	TRBJ2-5	.	TGTGCTAGCAGCCATCAGGGGGCACAAGAGACCCAGTACTTC	CASSHQGAQETQYF
.	TRBV19	TRBJ2-6	few	TGTGCCAGTAGGTCGGAGGCCTTCGGCCTACACTCTGGGGCCAACGTCCTGACTTTC	CASRSEAFGLHSGANVLTF
TRBD1	TRBV28	TRBJ1-2	few	TGTGCCAGCAGTTACCGGGACAGCTATGGCTACACCTTC	CASSYRDSYGYTF
.	TRBV28	TRBJ2-1	once	TGTGCCAGCAGTTTATTCGCAGGGATCAATGAGCAGTTCTTC	CASSLFAGINEQFF
.	TRBV7-9	TRBJ2-5	.	TGTGCCAGCACCAGCCGGGACCCCGGGGGAGAGACCCAGTACTTC	CASTSRDPGGETQYF
.	TRBV7-2	TRBJ2-7	.	TGTGCCAGCAGCTCAGGATCCGCCTACGAACAGTACTTC	CASSSGSAYEQYF
.	TRBV7-3	TRBJ2-7	.	TGTGCCAGCAGCTTATGGGCTAGCGCCTCCTACGAGCAGTACTTC	CASSLWASASYEQYF
.	TRBV7-9	TRBJ1-2	.	TGTGCCAGCAGCTTAGAATCTTTCTATGGCTACACCTTC	CASSLESFYGYTF
TRBD2	TRBV10-3	TRBJ2-3	.	TGTGCCATCAGTCCTAGCGGGGTTTCCGATACGCAGTATTTT	CAISPSGVSDTQYF
TRBD1	TRBV5-5	TRBJ1-5	.	TGTGCCAGCAGCTTGGGTGGACAGGGGGGCAATCAGCCCCAGCATTTT	CASSLGGQGGNQPQHF
.	TRBV9	TRBJ1-5	.	TGTGCCAGCAGCGTAGACGGACTCAGTGGTCAGCCCCAGCATTTT	CASSVDGLSGQPQHF
TRBD1	TRBV4-1	TRBJ2-1	.	TGCGCCAGCAGCCAAGTGGGTAAGGGGGCACCGGATAATGAGCAGTTCTTC	CASSQVGKGAPDNEQFF
.	TRBV19	TRBJ1-5	.	TGTGCCAGTAGTATACAGGCGATCGGGCCCCAGCATTTT	CASSIQAIGPQHF